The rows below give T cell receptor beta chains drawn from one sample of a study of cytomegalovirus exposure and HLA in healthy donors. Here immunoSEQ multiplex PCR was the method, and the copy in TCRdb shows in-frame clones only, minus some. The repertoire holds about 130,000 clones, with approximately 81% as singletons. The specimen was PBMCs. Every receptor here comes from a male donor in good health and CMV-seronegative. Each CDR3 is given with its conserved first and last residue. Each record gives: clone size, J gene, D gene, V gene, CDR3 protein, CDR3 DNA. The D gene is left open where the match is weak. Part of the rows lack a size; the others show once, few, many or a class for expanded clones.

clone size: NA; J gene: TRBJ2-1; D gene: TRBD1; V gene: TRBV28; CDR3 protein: CASSYGQGTSVHEQFF; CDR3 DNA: TGTGCCAGCAGTTACGGACAGGGAACTTCCGTACATGAGCAGTTCTTC
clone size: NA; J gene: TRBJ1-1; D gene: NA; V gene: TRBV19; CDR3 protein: CASSRTANTEAFF; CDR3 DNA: TGTGCCAGTAGTCGCACAGCGAACACTGAAGCTTTCTTT
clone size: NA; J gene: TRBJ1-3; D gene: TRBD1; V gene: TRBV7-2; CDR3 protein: CASSLSRTGDGNTIYF; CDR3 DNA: TGTGCCAGCAGCTTAAGTCGGACAGGGGATGGAAACACCATATATTTT
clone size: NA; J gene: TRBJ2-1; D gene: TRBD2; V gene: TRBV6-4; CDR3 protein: CASSDAGGSYNEQFF; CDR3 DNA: TGTGCCAGCAGTGACGCGGGAGGCTCCTACAATGAGCAGTTCTTC
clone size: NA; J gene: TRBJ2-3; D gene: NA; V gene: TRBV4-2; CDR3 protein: CASSQEGPNHEYF; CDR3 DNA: TGTGCCAGCAGCCAGGAGGGCCCGAACCATGAGTATTTT
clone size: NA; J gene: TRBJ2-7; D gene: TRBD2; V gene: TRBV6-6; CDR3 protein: CASSYSWREGDEQYF; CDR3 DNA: TGTGCCAGCAGTTACTCTTGGCGGGAGGGAGACGAGCAGTACTTC
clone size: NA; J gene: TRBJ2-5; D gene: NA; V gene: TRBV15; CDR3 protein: CATRRGGSEETQYF; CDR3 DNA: TGTGCCACCAGGAGGGGGGGGTCAGAAGAGACCCAGTACTTC
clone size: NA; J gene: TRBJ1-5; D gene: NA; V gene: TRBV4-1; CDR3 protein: CASSQPGNQPQHF; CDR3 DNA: TGCGCCAGCAGCCAGCCGGGCAATCAGCCCCAGCATTTT
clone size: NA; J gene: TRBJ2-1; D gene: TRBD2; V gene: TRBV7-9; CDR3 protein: CSSSLVVAGGDEQFF; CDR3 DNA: TGTTCCAGCAGCTTAGTAGTCGCGGGAGGTGATGAGCAGTTCTTC
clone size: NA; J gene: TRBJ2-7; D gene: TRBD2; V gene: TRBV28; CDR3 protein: CASVFSGSSYEQYF; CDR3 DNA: TGTGCCAGCGTGTTTAGCGGGAGCTCCTACGAGCAGTACTTC
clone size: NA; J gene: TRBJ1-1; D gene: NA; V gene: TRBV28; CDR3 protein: CASSLMQRGDTEAFF; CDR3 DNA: TGTGCCAGCAGTTTGATGCAGCGGGGGGACACTGAAGCTTTCTTT
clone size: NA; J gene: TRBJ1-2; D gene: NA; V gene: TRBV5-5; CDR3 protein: CASSPPTVYGYTF; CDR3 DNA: TGTGCCAGCAGCCCCCCGACAGTCTATGGCTACACCTTC
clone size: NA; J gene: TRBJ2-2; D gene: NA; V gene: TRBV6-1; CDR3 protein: CASSGWTFGGELFF; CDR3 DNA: TGTGCCAGCAGTGGGTGGACATTCGGCGGGGAGCTGTTTTTT
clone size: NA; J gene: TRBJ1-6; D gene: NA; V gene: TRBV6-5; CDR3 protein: CASSYGGGRGNSPLHF; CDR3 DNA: TGTGCCAGCAGTTACGGCGGGGGACGTGGTAATTCACCCCTCCACTTT
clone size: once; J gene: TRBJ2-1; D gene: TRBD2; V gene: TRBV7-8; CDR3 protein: CASSNSGTYNEQFF; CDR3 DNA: TGTGCCAGCAGCAATAGCGGGACCTACAATGAGCAGTTCTTC
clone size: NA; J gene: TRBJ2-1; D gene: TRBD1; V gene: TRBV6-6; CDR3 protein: CASRGTGYNEQFF; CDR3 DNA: TGTGCCAGCAGAGGGACAGGCTACAATGAGCAGTTCTTC
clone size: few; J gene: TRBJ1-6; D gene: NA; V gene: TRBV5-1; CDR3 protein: CASSVSGNSPLHF; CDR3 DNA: TGCGCCAGCAGCGTATCAGGGAATTCACCCCTCCACTTT
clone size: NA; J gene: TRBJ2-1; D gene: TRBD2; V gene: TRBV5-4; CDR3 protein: CASSPTSGANNEQFF; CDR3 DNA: TGTGCCAGCAGCCCGACTAGCGGGGCAAACAATGAGCAGTTCTTC
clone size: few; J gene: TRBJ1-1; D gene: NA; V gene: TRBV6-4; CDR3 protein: CASSENGANTEAFF; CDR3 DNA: TGTGCCAGCAGTGAAAACGGAGCGAACACTGAAGCTTTCTTT
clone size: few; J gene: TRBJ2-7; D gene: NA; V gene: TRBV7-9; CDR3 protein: CASSNIRQYPYEQYF; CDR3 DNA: TGTGCCAGCAGCAATATAAGACAGTACCCCTACGAGCAGTACTTC
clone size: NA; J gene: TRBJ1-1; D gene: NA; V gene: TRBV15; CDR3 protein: CATSLQRNQGFGGAFF; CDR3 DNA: TGTGCCACCAGCCTCCAAAGGAACCAGGGATTTGGCGGAGCTTTCTTT
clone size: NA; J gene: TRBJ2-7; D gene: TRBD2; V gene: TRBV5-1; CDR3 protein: CASSRDRGVSYEQYF; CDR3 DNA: TGCGCCAGCAGCCGGGACCGGGGGGTCTCCTACGAGCAGTACTTC
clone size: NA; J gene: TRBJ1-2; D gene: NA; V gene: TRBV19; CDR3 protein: CASKEGARGYTF; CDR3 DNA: TGTGCCAGTAAAGAGGGAGCGCGGGGCTACACCTTC
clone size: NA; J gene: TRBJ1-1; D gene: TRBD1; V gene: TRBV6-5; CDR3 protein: CASSRQGVGNTEAFF; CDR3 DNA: TGTGCCAGCAGTCGACAGGGAGTTGGGAACACTGAAGCTTTCTTT
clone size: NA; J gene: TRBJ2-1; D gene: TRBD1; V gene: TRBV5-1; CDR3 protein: CASSLQGISNEQFF; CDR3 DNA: TGCGCCAGCAGCTTACAGGGGATTTCCAATGAGCAGTTCTTC
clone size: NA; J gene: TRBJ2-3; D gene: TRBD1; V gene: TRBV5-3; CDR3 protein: CARSFNRDRVADTQYF; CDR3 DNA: TGTGCCAGAAGCTTTAACCGGGACAGGGTCGCAGATACACAGTATTTT
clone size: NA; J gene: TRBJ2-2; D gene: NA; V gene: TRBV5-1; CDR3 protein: CASSLATGSNTGELFF; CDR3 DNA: TGCGCCAGCAGCTTGGCGACAGGCTCGAACACCGGGGAGCTGTTTTTT
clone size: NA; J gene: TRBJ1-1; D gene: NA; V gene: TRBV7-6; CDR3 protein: CASSQSGGLAFF; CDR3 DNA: TGTGCCAGCAGCCAAAGTGGGGGACTAGCTTTCTTT
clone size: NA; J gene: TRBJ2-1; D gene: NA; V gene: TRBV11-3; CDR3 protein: CASSLFDSSYNEQFF; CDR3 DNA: TGTGCCAGCAGCTTATTTGACAGCTCCTACAATGAGCAGTTCTTC
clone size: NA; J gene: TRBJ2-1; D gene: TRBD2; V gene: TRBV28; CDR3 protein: CASSFEWKATSGRPYNEQFF; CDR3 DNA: TGTGCCAGCAGTTTTGAGTGGAAAGCCACTAGCGGTCGTCCCTACAATGAGCAGTTCTTC
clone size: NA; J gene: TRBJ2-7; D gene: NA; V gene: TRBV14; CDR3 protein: CASSRGGTRSYEQYF; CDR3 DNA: TGTGCCAGCAGCCGAGGCGGGACCCGCTCCTACGAGCAGTACTTC
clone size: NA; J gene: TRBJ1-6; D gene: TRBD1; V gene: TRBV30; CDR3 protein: CAWRTGTGDGSPLHF; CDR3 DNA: TGTGCCTGGAGGACCGGGACAGGGGATGGTTCACCCCTCCACTTT
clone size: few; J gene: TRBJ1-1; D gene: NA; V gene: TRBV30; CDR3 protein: CAWSQSGNTEAFF; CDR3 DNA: TGTGCCTGGAGTCAGTCAGGGAACACTGAAGCTTTCTTT
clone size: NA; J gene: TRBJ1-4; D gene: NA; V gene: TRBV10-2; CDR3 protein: CASRGQLDEKLFF; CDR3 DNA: TGCGCCTCCAGAGGACAGCTGGATGAAAAACTGTTTTTT
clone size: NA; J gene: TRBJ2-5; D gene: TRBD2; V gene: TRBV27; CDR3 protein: CASSSGLAGGSGETQYF; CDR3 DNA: TGTGCCAGCAGTTCTGGACTAGCGGGGGGGTCGGGGGAGACCCAGTACTTC
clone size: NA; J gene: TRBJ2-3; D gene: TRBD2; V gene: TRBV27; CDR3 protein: CASSLWTSSDTQYF; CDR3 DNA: TGTGCCAGCAGTTTGTGGACTAGCTCGGATACGCAGTATTTT
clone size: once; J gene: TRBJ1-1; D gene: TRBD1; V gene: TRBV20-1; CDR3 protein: CSANRDRAFF; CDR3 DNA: TGCAGTGCTAACCGGGACAGGGCTTTCTTT
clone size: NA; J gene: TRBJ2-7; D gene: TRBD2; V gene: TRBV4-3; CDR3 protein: CASSQEWGGGETYEQYF; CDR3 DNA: TGCGCCAGCAGCCAAGAGTGGGGCGGGGGGGAAACCTACGAGCAGTACTTC
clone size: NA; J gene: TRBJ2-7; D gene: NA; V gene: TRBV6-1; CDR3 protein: CASRRPGNYEQYF; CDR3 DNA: TGTGCCAGCAGACGACCGGGAAACTACGAGCAGTACTTC
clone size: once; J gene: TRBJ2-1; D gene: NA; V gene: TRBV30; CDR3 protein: CAEGPKKYNEQFF; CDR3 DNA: TGTGCCGAGGGCCCGAAAAAATACAATGAGCAGTTCTTC
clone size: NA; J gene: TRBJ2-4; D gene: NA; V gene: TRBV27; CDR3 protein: CASSLSSDKIQYF; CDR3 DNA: TGTGCCAGCAGTTTATCGTCGGACAAAATTCAGTACTTC
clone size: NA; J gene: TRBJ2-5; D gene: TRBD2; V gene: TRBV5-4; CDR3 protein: CASSLGLAGPETQYF; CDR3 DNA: TGTGCCAGCAGCTTGGGACTAGCGGGCCCAGAGACCCAGTACTTC
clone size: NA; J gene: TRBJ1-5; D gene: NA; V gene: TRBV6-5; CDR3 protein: CASRETGGTQPQHF; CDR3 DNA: TGTGCCAGCAGGGAGACAGGAGGAACTCAGCCCCAGCATTTT
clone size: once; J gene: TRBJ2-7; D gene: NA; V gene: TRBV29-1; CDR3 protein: CSVEDPSVSYEQYF; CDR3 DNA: TGCAGCGTTGAGGATCCTAGCGTATCCTACGAGCAGTACTTC
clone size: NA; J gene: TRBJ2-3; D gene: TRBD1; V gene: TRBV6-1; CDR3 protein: CASSEGWGQTTDTQYF; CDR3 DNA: TGTGCCAGCAGTGAAGGTTGGGGACAGACCACAGATACGCAGTATTTT
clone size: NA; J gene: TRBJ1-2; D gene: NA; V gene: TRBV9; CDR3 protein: CASSATANYGYTF; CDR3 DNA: TGTGCCAGCAGCGCGACAGCTAACTATGGCTACACCTTC
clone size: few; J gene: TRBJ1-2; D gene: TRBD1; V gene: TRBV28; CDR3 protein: CASSQTGEGYTF; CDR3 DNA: TGTGCCAGCAGTCAAACAGGGGAGGGCTACACCTTC
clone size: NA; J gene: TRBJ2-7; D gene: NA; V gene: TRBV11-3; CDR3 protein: CASSLGTDSSYEQYF; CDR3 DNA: TGTGCCAGCAGCTTAGGGACAGACAGCTCCTACGAGCAGTACTTC
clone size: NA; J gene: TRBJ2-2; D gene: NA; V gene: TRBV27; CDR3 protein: CASSSEGPNTGELFF; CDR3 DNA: TGTGCCAGCAGTTCCGAGGGCCCGAACACCGGGGAGCTGTTTTTT
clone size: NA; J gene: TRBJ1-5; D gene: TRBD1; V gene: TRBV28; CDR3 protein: CASSMGQGYQPQHF; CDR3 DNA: TGTGCCAGCAGTATGGGACAGGGCTATCAGCCCCAGCATTTT
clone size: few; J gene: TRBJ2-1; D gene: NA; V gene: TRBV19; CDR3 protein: CASSSGLNSNEQFF; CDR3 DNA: TGTGCCAGTAGTTCGGGACTTAATAGCAATGAGCAGTTCTTC
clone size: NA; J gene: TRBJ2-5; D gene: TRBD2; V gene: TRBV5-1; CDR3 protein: CASSLAGRETQYF; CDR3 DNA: TGCGCCAGCAGCTTGGCCGGGAGGGAGACCCAGTACTTC
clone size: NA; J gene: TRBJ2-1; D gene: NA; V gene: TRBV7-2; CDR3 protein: CASSPAWGGDEQFF; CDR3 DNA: TGTGCCAGCAGCCCCGCTTGGGGCGGGGATGAGCAGTTCTTC
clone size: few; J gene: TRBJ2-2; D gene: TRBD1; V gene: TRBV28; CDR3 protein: CASRINIMGQLKRNTGELFF; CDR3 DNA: TGTGCCAGCAGAATTAATATCATGGGACAGCTCAAGAGAAACACCGGGGAGCTGTTTTTT
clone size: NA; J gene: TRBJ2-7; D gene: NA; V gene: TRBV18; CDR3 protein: CASSPGQQRSYEQYF; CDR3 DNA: TGTGCCAGCTCACCCGGACAGCAACGGTCCTACGAGCAGTACTTC
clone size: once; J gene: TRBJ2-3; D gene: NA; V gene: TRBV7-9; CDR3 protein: CASSPKDGGDTDTQYF; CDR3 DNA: TGTGCCAGCAGCCCCAAGGACGGCGGGGACACAGATACGCAGTATTTT
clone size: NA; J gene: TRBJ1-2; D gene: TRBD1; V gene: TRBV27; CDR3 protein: CASSLLRGQGGYTF; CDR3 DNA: TGTGCCAGCAGTTTACTCAGGGGACAGGGGGGTTACACCTTC
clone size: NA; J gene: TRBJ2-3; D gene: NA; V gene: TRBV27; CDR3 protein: CASSPLTHPTLSDTQYF; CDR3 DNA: TGTGCCAGCAGTCCTCTGACTCACCCGACGTTATCAGATACGCAGTATTTT
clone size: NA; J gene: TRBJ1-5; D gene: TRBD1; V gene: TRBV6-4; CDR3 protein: CASSRDSLQWGNQPQHF; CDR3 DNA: TGTGCCAGCAGTAGGGACAGCTTACAATGGGGCAATCAGCCCCAGCATTTT
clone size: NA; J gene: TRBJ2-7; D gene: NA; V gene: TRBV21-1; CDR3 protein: CARGSGGTGYYEQYF; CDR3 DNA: TGTGCCAGAGGTTCGGGTGGGACAGGGTATTACGAGCAGTACTTC